This is a list of T cell receptor beta chains from one sample in a study of regulatory T cells in long-lasting Graves disease. Using its own MiXCR run on the multiplex PCR reads, TCRdb lists one record per CDR3 protein. The table shows roughly 420,000 distinct CDR3 sequences, with around 17% occurring only once. The same specimen was also included in a second study, on T cells in Graves' hyperthyroidism and ophthalmopathy.

Sample: peripheral blood mononuclear cells (PBMCs), taken at new diagnosis, from a patient treated with antithyroid drugs. These receptor sequences come from a woman aged 18-29 years with Graves disease. Each CDR3 is given without its conserved first and last residue. The D gene is left open where the match is weak.

>13|TRBJ1-4|-|TRBV6-2/TRBV6-3
ATSESGYGGEKLF
>16|TRBJ2-3|TRBD2|TRBV7-3
ASSLRAGTTTSTDTQY
>12|TRBJ2-7|TRBD1|TRBV28
ASRGTGGTYEQY
>13|TRBJ2-7|TRBD1|TRBV3-1
ASSRPGQGVYEQY
>12|TRBJ2-2|TRBD2|TRBV7-3
ASSLGTSAGELF
>12|TRBJ2-5|-|TRBV6-2/TRBV6-3
ASSPSSIGKTQY
>12|TRBJ2-7|-|TRBV6-1
ASWDTHTSYEQY
>12|TRBJ1-2|TRBD1|TRBV10-1
ASSVQGQGCGYT
>14|TRBJ2-1|TRBD2|TRBV5-6
ASSPLAGTSYNEQF
>12|TRBJ1-1|-|TRBV24-1
ATSDGDLNTEAF
>14|TRBJ2-6|-|TRBV4-2
ASSQDGSTGANVLT
>12|TRBJ1-6|-|TRBV5-1
ASSLGWGNSPLH
>14|TRBJ2-1|-|TRBV6-2/TRBV6-3
ASSYSSAGSYNEQF
>11|TRBJ2-5|TRBD1|TRBV30
AWEGDRGETQY
>13|TRBJ2-7|TRBD1|TRBV28
ASSSPGQGAYEQY
>14|TRBJ2-5|-|TRBV28
ASSLVGSASQETQY
>12|TRBJ2-3|TRBD2|TRBV12-3/TRBV12-4
ASSPGLGGDTQY
>13|TRBJ2-1|-|TRBV24-1
ATSDRGTVKDEQF
>14|TRBJ1-5|-|TRBV2
ASRGRGINSNQPQH
>15|TRBJ2-2|TRBD2|TRBV6-1
ASSRVAGGANTGELF
>10|TRBJ2-5|-|TRBV20-1
SARGPQETQY
>15|TRBJ2-3|TRBD2|TRBV5-5
ASSLLSAGGNTDTQY
>12|TRBJ2-1|-|TRBV3-1
ASGSGSILLEQF
>15|TRBJ2-3|-|TRBV7-2
ASSPTGTGGGTDTQY
>13|TRBJ2-1|-|TRBV7-2
ASSPLLGSYNEQF
>14|TRBJ1-1|-|TRBV7-2
ASSLDGGGLVTEAF
>11|TRBJ2-3|-|TRBV5-1
ASSLRQADTQY
>11|TRBJ1-6|-|TRBV18
ASSPNSDSPLH
>13|TRBJ2-1|TRBD2|TRBV7-3
ASSLEGLASNEQF
>11|TRBJ1-2|-|TRBV28
ASSDLGLNGYT
>13|TRBJ2-3|-|TRBV7-6
ASSSPQPSTDTQY
>14|TRBJ2-4|TRBD2|TRBV24-1
ATSDPSGGAKNIQY
>12|TRBJ1-4|-|TRBV28
ASSSNREDEKLF